Listed below are T cell receptor beta chains from one sample, sequenced in a study of T-cell reconstitution after alpha-beta-depleted transplantation in children. TCRdb re-called the PCR reads with MiXCR, one entry per CDR3 protein. The sample consists of some 100,000 distinct CDR3 sequences, around 22% of them appearing once. The input for sequencing was PBMCs, taken before TCRalphabeta/CD19-depleted stem cell transplant. These receptors all stem from a boy aged 2 to 10 with acute lymphoblastic leukemia, due to receive a stem cell transplant. Each CDR3 is given with its conserved first and last residue. A D gene is named only where the DNA matches it firmly. Not all rows give a size; the values are once, few, many and, for expanded clones, a class.

j_call | clone_size | d_call | v_call | cdr3_aa | cdr3_nt
TRBJ2-5 | . | . | TRBV20-1 | CGYRGPEETQYF | TGCGGATACCGGGGCCCGGAAGAGACCCAGTACTTC
TRBJ2-2 | once | TRBD1 | TRBV18 | CASSVDRQGVRGELFF | TGTGCCAGCTCAGTCGATCGACAGGGCGTTCGAGGGGAGCTGTTTTTT
TRBJ2-3 | . | . | TRBV3-1 | CASSPFRAQRGDTQYF | TGTGCCAGCAGCCCCTTCAGGGCGCAGCGTGGAGATACGCAGTATTTT
TRBJ1-1 | . | . | TRBV20-1 | CSARSGDNTEAFF | TGCAGTGCTAGATCCGGAGATAACACTGAAGCTTTCTTT
TRBJ1-1 | . | . | TRBV4-1 | CASIQGTEAFF | TGCGCCAGCATTCAGGGCACTGAAGCTTTCTTT
TRBJ2-7 | few | . | TRBV7-8 | CASRRHSLYEQYF | TGTGCCAGCAGACGACACTCCCTCTACGAGCAGTACTTC
TRBJ2-7 | few | TRBD2 | TRBV12-3/TRBV12-4 | CASSLHPSGDYEQYF | TGTGCCAGCAGTTTACATCCTAGCGGAGACTACGAGCAGTACTTC
TRBJ2-2 | . | TRBD2 | TRBV3-1 | CASSQVARSGGKDAGELFF | TGTGCCAGCAGCCAAGTCGCCCGGAGCGGGGGCAAGGATGCCGGGGAGCTGTTTTTT
TRBJ1-2 | many | . | TRBV4-2 | CASRQSDYGYTF | TGTGCCAGCAGACAGTCTGACTATGGCTACACCTTC
TRBJ2-7 | many | . | TRBV28 | CASSFRSGSQSYEQYF | TGTGCCAGCAGTTTCCGGAGCGGTTCCCAATCCTACGAGCAGTACTTC
TRBJ1-3 | few | . | TRBV5-1 | CASSLESGSTIYF | TGCGCCAGCAGCTTGGAGTCCGGGAGCACCATATATTTT
TRBJ2-7 | many | . | TRBV3-1 | CASSQERRTLHF | TGTGCCAGCAGCCAAGAGAGGCGGACCTTGCACTTC
TRBJ2-3 | . | TRBD2 | TRBV2 | CASRILAGLTQYF | TGTGCCAGCAGGATACTAGCGGGGTTGACCCAGTATTTT
TRBJ2-4 | few | . | TRBV28 | CASRGDLAKNIQYF | TGTGCCAGCAGAGGGGACCTAGCCAAAAACATTCAGTACTTC
TRBJ1-2 | few | . | TRBV27 | CASSFTGTNYGYTF | TGTGCCAGCAGTTTTACGGGGACAAACTATGGCTACACCTTC
TRBJ2-2 | few | TRBD2 | TRBV5-5 | CASSLLASTGELFF | TGTGCCAGCAGCTTACTAGCGTCCACCGGGGAGCTGTTTTTT
TRBJ1-4 | many | TRBD1 | TRBV27 | CASSPAGQNEKLFF | TGTGCCAGCAGTCCGGCGGGACAGAATGAAAAACTGTTTTTT
TRBJ2-5 | few | . | TRBV5-1 | CASSFSPPRDSQETQYF | TGCGCCAGCAGCTTTAGCCCGCCCCGAGACAGCCAAGAGACCCAGTACTTC
TRBJ2-7 | few | . | TRBV27 | CASSSGTYYEQYF | TGTGCCAGCAGTTCAGGGACCTACTACGAGCAGTACTTC
TRBJ2-3 | few | . | TRBV27 | CASSGHPDTQYF | TGTGCCAGCAGTGGGCACCCAGATACGCAGTATTTT
TRBJ2-5 | . | TRBD1 | TRBV15 | CATSEPDRVLFETQYF | TGTGCCACCAGCGAGCCCGACAGGGTTTTGTTCGAGACCCAGTACTTC
TRBJ2-4 | few | . | TRBV10-3 | CAIRGAGENIQYF | TGTGCCATCAGAGGGGCAGGGGAAAACATTCAGTACTTC
TRBJ1-2 | . | . | TRBV5-1 | CASSRQGAPRDGYTF | TGCGCCAGCAGCAGGCAGGGCGCCCCAAGGGATGGCTACACCTTC
TRBJ1-6 | many | TRBD1 | TRBV6-1 | CASRQGGNNSPLHF | TGTGCCAGCAGACAGGGGGGAAATAATTCACCCCTCCACTTT
TRBJ2-1 | few | TRBD2 | TRBV20-1 | CSAGLAGGNEQFF | TGCAGTGCCGGACTAGCGGGAGGGAATGAGCAGTTCTTC
TRBJ2-2 | . | . | TRBV20-1 | CSAISPGQGGTGELFF | TGCAGTGCTATAAGCCCGGGGCAGGGCGGCACCGGGGAGCTGTTTTTT
TRBJ2-4 | few | TRBD1 | TRBV28 | CASSNLGQGQNIQYF | TGTGCCAGCAGCAACCTCGGACAGGGGCAAAACATTCAGTACTTC
TRBJ2-7 | few | TRBD2 | TRBV20-1 | CSARSGGSYEQYF | TGCAGTGCTAGATCCGGGGGGTCCTACGAGCAGTACTTC
TRBJ2-1 | many | TRBD2 | TRBV4-3 | CASSQGDYTYNEQFF | TGCGCCAGCAGCCAAGGGGACTACACCTACAATGAGCAGTTCTTC
TRBJ2-7 | few | . | TRBV5-1 | CASRKWQVEDEQYF | TGCGCCAGCAGAAAGTGGCAGGTCGAAGACGAGCAGTACTTC
TRBJ2-1 | medium-sized | TRBD2 | TRBV27 | CASSLRLAGPNEQFF | TGTGCCAGCAGTTTACGACTAGCGGGGCCCAATGAGCAGTTCTTC
TRBJ1-5 | few | . | TRBV5-1 | CASSLVGGRQPQHF | TGCGCCAGCAGCTTGGTGGGGGGACGCCAGCCCCAGCATTTT
TRBJ2-7 | . | . | TRBV7-2 | CASSLLGGLNEQYF | TGTGCCAGCAGCTTACTTGGGGGGCTTAACGAGCAGTACTTC
TRBJ1-6 | . | TRBD1 | TRBV7-8 | CASSLGFSVGTGNSPLHF | TGTGCCAGCAGCTTAGGGTTTAGTGTTGGGACAGGGAATTCACCCCTCCACTTT
TRBJ2-1 | once | . | TRBV7-2 | CASSTLSGRPFF | TGTGCCAGCAGCACCCTCTCAGGGAGGCCGTTCTTC
TRBJ2-5 | few | TRBD2 | TRBV7-7 | CASSLGLAGVRTVETQYF | TGTGCCAGCAGCTTAGGACTAGCGGGAGTACGTACGGTTGAGACCCAGTACTTC
TRBJ2-7 | . | TRBD2 | TRBV5-1 | CASSLTLAEGNYEQYF | TGCGCCAGCAGCTTGACACTAGCGGAGGGAAACTACGAGCAGTACTTC
TRBJ1-1 | many | TRBD1 | TRBV12-3/TRBV12-4 | CAATGGSDTEAFF | TGTGCCGCCACAGGGGGTTCGGACACTGAAGCTTTCTTT
TRBJ1-5 | . | TRBD1 | TRBV4-3 | CASSQGRGWSQPQHF | TGCGCCAGCAGCCAAGGCAGGGGGTGGTCTCAGCCCCAGCATTTT
TRBJ2-1 | few | TRBD2 | TRBV5-8 | CASSGVLTSGLIDEQFF | TGTGCCAGCAGCGGTGTACTGACTAGCGGATTGATTGATGAGCAGTTCTTC
TRBJ1-3 | . | TRBD1 | TRBV28 | CASSEGQIQNTIYF | TGTGCCAGCAGTGAGGGACAGATCCAAAACACCATATATTTT
TRBJ2-1 | many | . | TRBV27 | CASSPYSGGAGPYNEQFF | TGTGCCAGCAGTCCTTATAGCGGAGGGGCCGGACCCTACAATGAGCAGTTCTTC